These T cell receptor beta chains were read from a single sample in a study of T-cell reconstitution after alpha-beta-depleted transplantation in children. TCRdb itself ran the PCR reads through MiXCR, one entry per CDR3 protein. The sample shows 400,000 to 450,000 distinct CDR3 sequences, around two fifths of them seen only once. The sample was PBMCs, taken before TCRalphabeta/CD19-depleted stem cell transplant. The receptors originated from a girl aged 2 to 10 with aplastic anemia, due to receive a stem cell transplant. The CDR3 runs from the conserved cysteine through the conserved F or W. The D gene is left open where the match is weak. Size values are once, few and many counts, or a class for expanded clones, and some rows have none.

NA TRBJ2-7 TRBV20-1 TRBD2 TGCAGTGCTAGTTTCCTCCGCGGGGGACTCTACGAGCAGTACTTC CSASFLRGGLYEQYF
NA TRBJ1-4 TRBV20-1 NA TGCAGTGCTAGAGGCCAAGGAGATCTTAATGAAAAACTGTTTTTT CSARGQGDLNEKLFF
NA TRBJ2-7 TRBV4-1 NA TGCGCCAGCAGTGAGGAGGCGAGTTCCTACGAGCAGTACTTC CASSEEASSYEQYF
few TRBJ2-1 TRBV28 TRBD1 TGTGCCAGCACCCTGGGACAGGGGGCGCGGAATGAGCAGTTCTTC CASTLGQGARNEQFF
NA TRBJ2-3 TRBV5-1 TRBD1 TGCGCCAGCAGGCCAACTACAGGGGGCCTTTCAGATACGCAGTATTTT CASRPTTGGLSDTQYF
NA TRBJ2-3 TRBV29-1 NA TGCAGCGGCGGCTGGGGGGCCGAAGATACGCAGTATTTT CSGGWGAEDTQYF
few TRBJ2-7 TRBV20-1 NA TGCAGTGCAAATTATCCGGAGGGCCTATCCTACGAGCAGTACTTC CSANYPEGLSYEQYF
NA TRBJ1-3 TRBV4-3 NA TGCGCCAGCAGCCAAGTTGCCGGAAACACCATATATTTT CASSQVAGNTIYF
NA TRBJ2-6 TRBV28 NA TGTGCCAGCAGTTCGCCCAATAGATCTGGGGCCAACGTCCTGACTTTC CASSSPNRSGANVLTF
few TRBJ1-2 TRBV12-5 TRBD1 TGTGCTAGTGGTTGGGACAGGGGGCATGGCTACACCTTC CASGWDRGHGYTF
NA TRBJ2-1 TRBV20-1 TRBD1 TGCAGTGCCCGGCTCGAAAGGACAGGGGCCAATGAGCAGTTCTTC CSARLERTGANEQFF
NA TRBJ1-5 TRBV29-1 NA TGCAGCGTTGGGGACCCCAATCAGCCCCAGCATTTT CSVGDPNQPQHF
NA TRBJ2-2 TRBV5-4 NA TGTGCCAGCAGCCAGACGGTCTCCGGGGAGCTGTTTTTT CASSQTVSGELFF
many TRBJ2-1 TRBV5-5 NA TGTGCCAGCAGCTTGGGGCTTAGCTCCTACAATGAGCAGTTCTTC CASSLGLSSYNEQFF
NA TRBJ2-5 TRBV20-1 TRBD2 TGCAGTGCTACCACCTTAGCGGGAGCGGGCGAGACCCAGTACTTC CSATTLAGAGETQYF
many TRBJ2-7 TRBV7-2 NA TGTGCCAGCAGGTCGGGGCCGAGCTCCTACGAGCAGTACTTC CASRSGPSSYEQYF
NA TRBJ2-1 TRBV7-6 TRBD1 TGTGCCAGCAGCCCACTCGACAGGGACGAGCAGTTCTTC CASSPLDRDEQFF
NA TRBJ1-1 TRBV20-1 NA TGCAGCGCTGGACGGGCCATGAACACTGAAGCTTTCTTT CSAGRAMNTEAFF
NA TRBJ2-5 TRBV7-2 TRBD2 TGTGCCAGCAGCTTAGTTACTAGCGTCCAAGAGACCCAGTACTTC CASSLVTSVQETQYF
NA TRBJ1-2 TRBV5-1 NA TGCGCCAGCAGCCCGGAGGGGAATGGCTATGGCTACACCTTC CASSPEGNGYGYTF
few TRBJ2-3 TRBV11-1 TRBD2 TGTGCCAGCTCATCGGACGGCCTATGGGCCAGCGGGAGGGAGACAGATACGCAGTATTTT CASSSDGLWASGRETDTQYF
NA TRBJ2-5 TRBV4-2 TRBD2 TGTGCCAGCAGCCCCACCGACGGACTAGTTGGGGAGACCCAGTACTTC CASSPTDGLVGETQYF
NA TRBJ2-1 TRBV7-6 TRBD2 TGTGCCAGCAGCTTGACTAGCGGGTCCGAGGGGGATGAGCAGTTCTTC CASSLTSGSEGDEQFF
many TRBJ2-2 TRBV10-3 NA TGTGCCATCAGTGAAGGGGGGAGCGGGGAGCTGTTTTTT CAISEGGSGELFF
many TRBJ1-5 TRBV28 NA TGTGCCAGCAGCCTCTCTTGGACAATGCCCCAGCATTTT CASSLSWTMPQHF
once TRBJ2-2 TRBV29-1 TRBD1 TGCAGCGTTCACCCGGGACAGGGGCTGGACGGGGAGCTGTTTTTT CSVHPGQGLDGELFF
many TRBJ2-1 TRBV6-2/TRBV6-3 NA TGTGCCAGCAGTTACTTTGAATCCTACAATGAGCAGTTCTTC CASSYFESYNEQFF
NA TRBJ1-2 TRBV28 TRBD1 TGTGCCAGCACCGTGACAGGGGACGGCTACACCTTC CASTVTGDGYTF
many TRBJ2-7 TRBV7-2 NA TGTGCCAGCAGCTTACGCTCGGCAGGCTACGAGCAGTACTTC CASSLRSAGYEQYF
many TRBJ1-1 TRBV3-1 NA TGTGCCAGCAGCCAAGTGGTGTCGGCTGAAGCTTTCTTT CASSQVVSAEAFF
few TRBJ2-3 TRBV11-1 TRBD2 TGTGCCAGCAGCTTACAACTAGCGGGGGGGCCGGGCCCTTCGAACCTCTATACGCAGTATTTT CASSLQLAGGPGPSNLYTQYF
many TRBJ2-2 TRBV29-1 NA TGCAGCGTTCCCCGGGAAAACACCGGGGAGCTGTTTTTT CSVPRENTGELFF
many TRBJ1-1 TRBV29-1 NA TGCAGCGTTGAAGACGATAGTGGAGCTTTCTTT CSVEDDSGAFF
many TRBJ1-3 TRBV9 TRBD1 TGTGCCAGCAGCGTGGAGGGACAGGGGATTTCTGGAAACACCATATATTTT CASSVEGQGISGNTIYF
few TRBJ2-1 TRBV20-1 TRBD2 TGCAGTGCTACAGGGACTAGCGGGAATGAGCAGTTCTTC CSATGTSGNEQFF
few TRBJ1-2 TRBV6-1 NA TGTGCCAGCAGCCCACACAGTGACTATGGCTACACCTTC CASSPHSDYGYTF
once TRBJ2-7 TRBV5-1 NA TGCGCCAGCAGCTTGGGAGGACCTAAAGACAAGCAGTACTTC CASSLGGPKDKQYF
NA TRBJ1-3 TRBV5-5 NA TGTGCCAGCAGCTTGGGGGGTTTACAGCCTTCTGGAAACACCATATATTTT CASSLGGLQPSGNTIYF
NA TRBJ2-5 TRBV5-6 TRBD1 TGTGCCAGCAGCTCCGGGACAGGGGTTGTGACCCAGTACTTC CASSSGTGVVTQYF
NA TRBJ1-4 TRBV6-1 NA TGTGCCAGCAGAGATCAGGGCTTCGAAAAACTGTTTTTT CASRDQGFEKLFF
NA TRBJ2-7 TRBV20-1 NA TGCAGTGCTGAGATGAGGGGCGAGCAGTACTTC CSAEMRGEQYF
few TRBJ1-2 TRBV20-1 NA TGCAGTGCTAGAGATACCCAGTCCTATGGCTACACCTTC CSARDTQSYGYTF
NA TRBJ1-5 TRBV5-1 NA TGCGCCAGCAGCATTTTAGCGGGGGGGCCCACAGATACGCAGCATTTT CASSILAGGPTDTQHF
few TRBJ1-4 TRBV20-1 NA TGCAGTGCTAGAGACAGGTCTAATGAAAAACTGTTTTTT CSARDRSNEKLFF
once TRBJ1-2 TRBV28 TRBD1 TGTGCCAGCAGTTCCCCATCCGGAGGGGGCGCCCCCTATGGCTACACCTTC CASSSPSGGGAPYGYTF
NA TRBJ2-3 TRBV12-3/TRBV12-4 NA TGTGCCAGCCTCCTTGGGGGCACAGATACGCAGTATTTT CASLLGGTDTQYF
few TRBJ2-3 TRBV6-5 TRBD2 TGTGCCAGCAGTTACTCGGGGCTAGCGGGGGTTACAGATACGCAGTATTTT CASSYSGLAGVTDTQYF
NA TRBJ2-3 TRBV7-3 NA TGTGCCAGCAGCTCTCAGACTAGAGTCATGGCCGCGGATACGCAGTATTTT CASSSQTRVMAADTQYF
few TRBJ2-7 TRBV12-3/TRBV12-4 NA TGTGCCAGCAGTTTCCTAGCGCCATCCTACGAGCAGTACTTC CASSFLAPSYEQYF
NA TRBJ2-7 TRBV4-1 TRBD2 TGCGCCAGCAGCCAGACTAGCGGAGCCTACGAGCAGTACTTC CASSQTSGAYEQYF
NA TRBJ2-6 TRBV3-1 NA TGTGCCAGCAGCCAAGGGTTCGTCTCTGGGGCCAACGTCCTGACTTTC CASSQGFVSGANVLTF
NA TRBJ2-5 TRBV2 NA TGTGCCAGCAGTGAAGCAGGGGGAGGGGAAGAGACCCAGTACTTC CASSEAGGGEETQYF
NA TRBJ2-5 TRBV7-9 NA TGTGCCAGCAGCTTAGGGCCGGCAGATCAAGTGGAGACCCAGTACTTC CASSLGPADQVETQYF